The T cell receptor beta chain described here comes from a study of CD8 T cells in ankylosing spondylitis. The authors made TCR beta libraries by quantitative 5'-RACE with molecular barcodes. TCRdb independently ran MiXCR on the 5' RACE reads; one entry per CDR3 protein. The table shows about 240,000 distinct CDR3 sequences, with about 10% occurring only once. Germline CDR1 reads DFQATT; CDR2 reads SNEGSKA (reference sequence). There are 12 residues in the CDR3. The V end was cut by 2 bases, the J end by 8 bases, with 10 bases between. This clonotype was picked up many times. The receptor's source is a male donor with ankylosing spondylitis or in good health (not recorded which). The chain joins TRBV20-1 to TRBJ2-1; perhaps D is TRBD1 or TRBD2 (5 bases each). The sequenced sample was blood, either unsorted or a sorted T cell fraction (not recorded which). CDR3 loop: CSARSGPYEQFF. The DNA for the CDR3 is TGCAGTGCTAGATCGGGACCTTATGAGCAGTTCTTC.